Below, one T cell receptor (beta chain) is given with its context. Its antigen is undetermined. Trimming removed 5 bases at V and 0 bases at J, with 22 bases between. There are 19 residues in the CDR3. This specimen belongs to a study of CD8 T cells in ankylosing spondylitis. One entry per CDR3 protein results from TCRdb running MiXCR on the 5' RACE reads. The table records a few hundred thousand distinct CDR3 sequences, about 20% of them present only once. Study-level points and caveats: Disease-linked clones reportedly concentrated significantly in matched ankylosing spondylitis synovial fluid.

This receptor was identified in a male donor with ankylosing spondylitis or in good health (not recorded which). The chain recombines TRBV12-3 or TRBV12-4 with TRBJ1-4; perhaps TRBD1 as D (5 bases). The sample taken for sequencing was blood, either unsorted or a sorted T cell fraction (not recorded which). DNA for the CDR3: TGTGCCAGCAGTCCCACCCTTTCGGGACGGATTACAACTAATGAAAAACTGTTTTTT. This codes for CASSPTLSGRITTNEKLFF.